This T cell receptor beta chain derives from a study of T-cell memory formation after mild COVID-19. Study background: Most TCR clusters belonged to a single donor.

Study conclusions and caveats: Certain responding clones were present in pre-infection memory, suggesting participation of cross-reactive memory.

The junction had 4 bases not matched to a gene; V was cut back by 0 bases and J by 3 bases. Germline V lookup: CDR1 KGHSH, CDR2 LQKENI. This CDR3 contains 15 residues. A note on this clonotype: Its antigen remains unknown.

TCRdb itself ran the 5' RACE reads through MiXCR, one entry per CDR3 protein. The data contain roughly 500,000 distinct CDR3 sequences, roughly 20% of them singletons. The V gene is TRBV18, the J gene TRBJ2-5; the match to TRBD2 covers 7 bases. The source of this sequence is an adult woman who had mild COVID-19 (a few samples of this study predate the infection). Cell type and time point are not known. What was sequenced was PBMCs or a T cell subset sorted from them (not recorded which). This CDR3 is CASSPPSRGEETQYF. CDR3 sequence (DNA): TGTGCCAGCTCACCACCTTCACGGGGGGAAGAGACCCAGTACTTC. Drawing the rest from reference TRBV18 and TRBJ2-5, the complete variable domain is NAGVMQNPRHLVRRRGQEARLRCSPMKGHSHVYWYRQLPEEGLKFMVYLQKENIIDESGMPKERFSAEFPKEGPSILRIQQVVRGDSAAYFCASSPPSRGEETQYFGPGTRLLVL.